This is a list of T cell receptor beta chains from one sample in a study of T-cell memory formation after mild COVID-19. TCRdb processed the 5' RACE reads anew with MiXCR; each CDR3 protein has one entry. This sample yields about 150,000 distinct CDR3 sequences, of which roughly 15% are seen a single time; roughly 14% belongs to the top ten. What was sequenced was PBMCs or a T cell subset sorted from them (not recorded which). Receptors originate from an adult woman who had mild COVID-19 (a few samples of this study predate the infection). Cell type and time point are not known. The CDR3 runs from the conserved cysteine through the conserved F or W. D genes are given only for firm matches. Rows may omit the clone size; those that give it use once, few, many or a size class.

v_call: TRBV15
d_call: -
j_call: TRBJ2-1
clone_size: few
cdr3_nt: TGTGCCACCAGCAGAGATCTATGGGGGCCTCAAGGCGACAATCAGCAGTTCTTC
cdr3_aa: CATSRDLWGPQGDNQQFF

v_call: TRBV6-6
d_call: -
j_call: TRBJ2-7
clone_size: many
cdr3_nt: TGTGCCAGCACCTCCGGACGGGGCTACGAGCAGTACTTC
cdr3_aa: CASTSGRGYEQYF

v_call: TRBV18
d_call: -
j_call: TRBJ1-5
clone_size: few
cdr3_nt: TGTGCCAGCTCACCAACCCAGGGCTACAATCAGCCCCAGCATTTT
cdr3_aa: CASSPTQGYNQPQHF

v_call: TRBV5-1
d_call: TRBD1
j_call: TRBJ2-1
clone_size: many
cdr3_nt: TGCGCCAGCAGCTTGGAGGGCAGGGGGTTCTATGAGCAGTTCTTC
cdr3_aa: CASSLEGRGFYEQFF

v_call: TRBV5-1
d_call: -
j_call: TRBJ2-3
clone_size: few
cdr3_nt: TGCGCCAGCAGCAGGGGAGTCACAGATACGCAGTATTTT
cdr3_aa: CASSRGVTDTQYF

v_call: TRBV24-1
d_call: -
j_call: TRBJ2-5
clone_size: few
cdr3_nt: TGTGCCACCAGTGACCCGCGAGTCGGGGAGGAGACCCAGTACTTC
cdr3_aa: CATSDPRVGEETQYF

v_call: TRBV4-2
d_call: -
j_call: TRBJ2-1
clone_size: many
cdr3_nt: TGTGCCAGCAGTCTCGCCCAGGGGGGCGATGAGCAGTTCTTC
cdr3_aa: CASSLAQGGDEQFF

v_call: TRBV7-3
d_call: TRBD2
j_call: TRBJ2-3
clone_size: -
cdr3_nt: TGTGCCAGCAGCGCGCGTCCTACTAGCGGGGGCGATACGCAGTATTTT
cdr3_aa: CASSARPTSGGDTQYF

v_call: TRBV6-5
d_call: -
j_call: TRBJ1-6
clone_size: few
cdr3_nt: TGTGCCACCGGACTGACCGACCCACCCAATTCACCCCTCCACTTT
cdr3_aa: CATGLTDPPNSPLHF

v_call: TRBV30
d_call: -
j_call: TRBJ2-7
clone_size: -
cdr3_nt: TGTGCCTGGACAGACGATTCCTACGAGCAGTACTTC
cdr3_aa: CAWTDDSYEQYF

v_call: TRBV4-1
d_call: -
j_call: TRBJ1-1
clone_size: -
cdr3_nt: TGCGCCAGCAGCCAGTTAAGGACAGCGAGATCAGACACTGAAGCTTTCTTT
cdr3_aa: CASSQLRTARSDTEAFF

v_call: TRBV20-1
d_call: TRBD1
j_call: TRBJ2-5
clone_size: -
cdr3_nt: TGCAGTGCTAGAGAGACAGGGGCACAAGAGACCCAGTACTTC
cdr3_aa: CSARETGAQETQYF

v_call: TRBV4-2
d_call: TRBD2
j_call: TRBJ2-5
clone_size: -
cdr3_nt: TGTGCCAGCGGGGAGGGTGAACGGGAGACCCAGTACTTC
cdr3_aa: CASGEGERETQYF

v_call: TRBV5-4
d_call: TRBD2
j_call: TRBJ2-3
clone_size: -
cdr3_nt: TGTGCCAGCAGCTTGGACGACCGACTAGCGGTCACAGATACGCAGTATTTT
cdr3_aa: CASSLDDRLAVTDTQYF

v_call: TRBV4-1
d_call: TRBD1
j_call: TRBJ1-1
clone_size: -
cdr3_nt: TGCGCCAGCAGCCCCCTGACAGGGTATATGAACACTGAAGCTTTCTTT
cdr3_aa: CASSPLTGYMNTEAFF

v_call: TRBV11-2
d_call: -
j_call: TRBJ2-3
clone_size: -
cdr3_nt: TGTGCCAGCAGCTCTGTCGGCCACACAGATACGCAGTATTTT
cdr3_aa: CASSSVGHTDTQYF

v_call: TRBV7-9
d_call: -
j_call: TRBJ2-7
clone_size: few
cdr3_nt: TGTGCCAGCAGCTTTGGAGGGTCTACCTCCTACGAGCAGTACTTC
cdr3_aa: CASSFGGSTSYEQYF

v_call: TRBV19
d_call: TRBD1
j_call: TRBJ1-1
clone_size: -
cdr3_nt: TGTGCCAGTAGTGCCCGGACAGGGTGGAACACTGAAGCTTTCTTT
cdr3_aa: CASSARTGWNTEAFF

v_call: TRBV29-1
d_call: -
j_call: TRBJ1-5
clone_size: -
cdr3_nt: TGCAGCGTTGGCGATCAGCCCCAGCATTTT
cdr3_aa: CSVGDQPQHF

v_call: TRBV12-3/TRBV12-4
d_call: -
j_call: TRBJ1-5
clone_size: -
cdr3_nt: TGTGCCAGCAGTTCCGGACAGTCCTATAATCAGCCCCAGCATTTT
cdr3_aa: CASSSGQSYNQPQHF

v_call: TRBV29-1
d_call: -
j_call: TRBJ2-3
clone_size: few
cdr3_nt: TGCAGCGTTGGTGAAAAGGGGCGGGGTACGCAGTATTTT
cdr3_aa: CSVGEKGRGTQYF

v_call: TRBV3-1
d_call: TRBD1
j_call: TRBJ2-6
clone_size: -
cdr3_nt: TGTGCCAGCAGCCAAGATTCCGGGACAGTTAACTCTGGGGCCAACGTCCTGACTTTC
cdr3_aa: CASSQDSGTVNSGANVLTF

v_call: TRBV24-1
d_call: -
j_call: TRBJ1-1
clone_size: few
cdr3_nt: TGTGCCACCAGTGATCCAAATCAGGGAGAAACTGAAGCTTTCTTT
cdr3_aa: CATSDPNQGETEAFF

v_call: TRBV27
d_call: -
j_call: TRBJ2-1
clone_size: -
cdr3_nt: TGTGCCAGCAGCGATTCTACGGGAGAGGCGCAGTTCTTC
cdr3_aa: CASSDSTGEAQFF

v_call: TRBV15
d_call: -
j_call: TRBJ2-3
clone_size: few
cdr3_nt: TGTGCCACCCACAGGGCCGGGACAGATACGCAGTATTTT
cdr3_aa: CATHRAGTDTQYF

v_call: TRBV7-3
d_call: -
j_call: TRBJ2-1
clone_size: -
cdr3_nt: TGTGCCAGCAGCCCCTCGGGGTCAGGAGAGCAGTTCTTC
cdr3_aa: CASSPSGSGEQFF